Described below is a single T cell receptor beta chain sequence and its context. Amplification targeted TCR beta CDR3 regions from RNA transcripts. The TCR CDR3 first-round RT-PCR relied on the HTBI primer set. TCRdb reanalysed the multiplex PCR reads using MiXCR and keeps one entry per CDR3 protein. The repertoire holds 400,000 to 500,000 distinct CDR3 sequences, approximately 15% seen once, with around a sixth in the top ten. These data originate in a study of T cells in Graves' hyperthyroidism and ophthalmopathy. Germline V gives CDR1 SGHRS, CDR2 YFSETQ. Losses at the gene ends were 4 bases for V and 4 bases for J; bases not matched to a gene: 7. This CDR3 has 16 amino acids.

This chain links TRBV5-1 with TRBJ1-5; 11 positions match TRBD1. What was sequenced was blood. This sequence originates from a woman under 30 with Graves' hyperthyroidism. CDR3 DNA: TGCGCCAGCAGCCCCGGGACAGGGGGGGTGAATCAGCCCCAGCATTTT. Its translation: CASSPGTGGVNQPQHF.